Listed below are T cell receptor beta chains from one sample, sequenced in a study of vaccination effects on CD4 cells after COVID-19. These receptors' targets are unknown. Assay used: immunoSEQ multiplex PCR; TCRdb lists only in-frame clones, some missing. The sample records tens of thousands of clones, approximately 80% being singletons. The sequencing here drew on CD4+ T cells from PBMCs cultured with HCoV-NL63 spike peptides, taken after COVID-19 vaccination. These receptors were obtained from a human donor who received a COVID-19 vaccine. Some clones in this sample may be carry-over from other donors' samples. Each CDR3 is given with its conserved first and last residue. The D gene is left open where the match is weak. A clone size is listed for some rows: how often the clone was seen (once, few, many), or a class if it is expanded.

d_gene: -; v_gene: TRBV27; abundance: -; j_gene: TRBJ1-1; CDR3aa: CASSFTLNTEAFF; CDR3nt: TGTGCCAGCAGTTTTACCCTGAACACTGAAGCTTTCTTT
d_gene: -; v_gene: TRBV5-4; abundance: -; j_gene: TRBJ2-2; CDR3aa: CASSFRAGGELFF; CDR3nt: TGTGCCAGCAGCTTCAGGGCTGGCGGGGAGCTGTTTTTT
d_gene: -; v_gene: TRBV7-3; abundance: few; j_gene: TRBJ2-1; CDR3aa: CASSFAGSYNEQFF; CDR3nt: TGTGCCAGCAGCTTCGCGGGGTCCTACAATGAGCAGTTCTTC
d_gene: -; v_gene: TRBV6-5; abundance: -; j_gene: TRBJ2-3; CDR3aa: CASSNSVRSTDTQYF; CDR3nt: TGTGCCAGCAGCAACAGCGTACGTAGCACAGATACGCAGTATTTT
d_gene: -; v_gene: TRBV12-3/TRBV12-4; abundance: -; j_gene: TRBJ2-2; CDR3aa: CASSLAGTGELFF; CDR3nt: TGTGCCAGCAGCCTAGCTGGCACCGGGGAGCTGTTTTTT
d_gene: TRBD2; v_gene: TRBV5-5; abundance: -; j_gene: TRBJ2-2; CDR3aa: CASSTSGGAEGGELFF; CDR3nt: TGTGCCAGCAGTACGAGCGGGGGGGCCGAAGGCGGGGAGCTGTTTTTT
d_gene: -; v_gene: TRBV19; abundance: -; j_gene: TRBJ1-2; CDR3aa: CASSSQYREYYGYTF; CDR3nt: TGTGCCAGTAGTTCCCAATACAGGGAATACTATGGCTACACCTTC
d_gene: -; v_gene: TRBV27; abundance: -; j_gene: TRBJ2-5; CDR3aa: CASRGPRYF; CDR3nt: TGTGCCAGCAGGGGCCCACGGTACTTC
d_gene: -; v_gene: TRBV18; abundance: -; j_gene: TRBJ2-5; CDR3aa: CASSPRGTETQYF; CDR3nt: TGTGCCAGCTCACCACGTGGGACCGAGACCCAGTACTTC
d_gene: -; v_gene: TRBV9; abundance: -; j_gene: TRBJ2-6; CDR3aa: CATARGYNSGANVLTF; CDR3nt: TGTGCCACAGCTAGGGGCTACAACTCTGGGGCCAACGTCCTGACTTTC
d_gene: -; v_gene: TRBV6-5; abundance: -; j_gene: TRBJ1-1; CDR3aa: CASSSHLNTEAFF; CDR3nt: TGTGCCAGCAGTTCCCACCTTAACACTGAAGCTTTCTTT
d_gene: -; v_gene: TRBV21-1; abundance: -; j_gene: TRBJ2-1; CDR3aa: CASSPWDKGREQFF; CDR3nt: TGTGCCAGCAGCCCCTGGGACAAAGGGCGAGAGCAGTTCTTC
d_gene: -; v_gene: TRBV7-2; abundance: -; j_gene: TRBJ1-5; CDR3aa: CASSPRDQPQHF; CDR3nt: TGTGCCAGCAGCCCCAGAGATCAGCCCCAGCATTTT
d_gene: -; v_gene: TRBV7-3; abundance: -; j_gene: TRBJ1-1; CDR3aa: CASSPFDGGTEAFF; CDR3nt: TGTGCCAGCAGCCCCTTTGACGGGGGCACTGAAGCTTTCTTT
d_gene: TRBD1; v_gene: TRBV5-6; abundance: -; j_gene: TRBJ2-3; CDR3aa: CASRTRTGVADTQYF; CDR3nt: TGTGCCAGCAGGACGAGGACAGGCGTCGCAGATACGCAGTATTTT
d_gene: -; v_gene: TRBV5-1; abundance: -; j_gene: TRBJ1-2; CDR3aa: CASSLGLGINYGYTF; CDR3nt: TGCGCCAGCAGCTTGGGATTGGGGATTAACTATGGCTACACCTTC
d_gene: TRBD1; v_gene: TRBV20-1; abundance: -; j_gene: TRBJ1-4; CDR3aa: CSARIQDRGFF; CDR3nt: TGCAGTGCTAGAATCCAGGACAGGGGGTTTTTT
d_gene: TRBD2; v_gene: TRBV7-9; abundance: -; j_gene: TRBJ2-5; CDR3aa: CASSYGTIQETQYF; CDR3nt: TGTGCCAGCAGCTACGGGACTATTCAAGAGACCCAGTACTTC
d_gene: -; v_gene: TRBV5-1; abundance: -; j_gene: TRBJ2-1; CDR3aa: CASSLIDSSYNEQFF; CDR3nt: TGCGCCAGCAGCTTGATCGACAGCTCCTACAATGAGCAGTTCTTC
d_gene: TRBD1; v_gene: TRBV19; abundance: few; j_gene: TRBJ2-6; CDR3aa: CASSMNTGAGANVLTF; CDR3nt: TGTGCCAGTAGTATGAACACAGGGGCTGGGGCCAACGTCCTGACTTTC
d_gene: -; v_gene: TRBV7-2; abundance: -; j_gene: TRBJ2-5; CDR3aa: CASSPSLAGQETQYF; CDR3nt: TGTGCCAGCAGCCCCTCTCTGGCGGGGCAAGAGACCCAGTACTTC
d_gene: -; v_gene: TRBV5-5; abundance: -; j_gene: TRBJ1-2; CDR3aa: CASSPARTVDYGYTF; CDR3nt: TGTGCCAGCAGCCCAGCGAGGACAGTGGACTATGGCTACACCTTC
d_gene: -; v_gene: TRBV21-1; abundance: -; j_gene: TRBJ1-4; CDR3aa: CASSKEGVERNEKLFF; CDR3nt: TGTGCCAGCAGCAAAGAAGGTGTAGAGAGAAATGAAAAACTGTTTTTT
d_gene: TRBD1; v_gene: TRBV25-1; abundance: -; j_gene: TRBJ1-6; CDR3aa: CASSGGQGYNSPLHF; CDR3nt: TGTGCCAGCAGTGGAGGACAGGGCTATAATTCACCCCTCCACTTT
d_gene: TRBD2; v_gene: TRBV2; abundance: -; j_gene: TRBJ2-2; CDR3aa: CAGGGPLNTGELFF; CDR3nt: TGTGCAGGCGGGGGTCCCCTGAACACCGGGGAGCTGTTTTTT
d_gene: -; v_gene: TRBV28; abundance: -; j_gene: TRBJ1-2; CDR3aa: CASSSLRGGFYGYTF; CDR3nt: TGTGCCAGCAGTTCCCTTCGGGGGGGCTTCTATGGCTACACCTTC
d_gene: -; v_gene: TRBV24-1; abundance: -; j_gene: TRBJ2-2; CDR3aa: CATSDLRAASGELFF; CDR3nt: TGTGCCACCAGTGATTTGCGGGCTGCCAGCGGGGAGCTGTTTTTT
d_gene: -; v_gene: TRBV7-2; abundance: -; j_gene: TRBJ1-3; CDR3aa: CASSIQGVGNTIYF; CDR3nt: TGTGCCAGCAGCATACAGGGCGTCGGAAACACCATATATTTT
d_gene: TRBD1; v_gene: TRBV5-1; abundance: -; j_gene: TRBJ1-1; CDR3aa: CASSSTGTGAEAFF; CDR3nt: TGCGCCAGCAGCTCGACCGGGACAGGGGCTGAAGCTTTCTTT
d_gene: -; v_gene: TRBV30; abundance: -; j_gene: TRBJ1-6; CDR3aa: CAASQSSYNSPLHF; CDR3nt: TGTGCTGCCTCACAGAGCTCCTATAATTCACCCCTCCACTTT
d_gene: -; v_gene: TRBV5-4; abundance: -; j_gene: TRBJ1-2; CDR3aa: CASSRERAAAGLGTF; CDR3nt: TGTGCCAGCAGCCGCGAGAGGGCGGCCGCCGGGTTGGGCACCTTC
d_gene: TRBD2; v_gene: TRBV5-1; abundance: few; j_gene: TRBJ2-3; CDR3aa: CASSGYSGGTDTQYF; CDR3nt: TGCGCCAGCAGTGGGTATAGCGGGGGCACAGATACGCAGTATTTT
d_gene: -; v_gene: TRBV30; abundance: -; j_gene: TRBJ1-1; CDR3aa: CAWRYYTEAFF; CDR3nt: TGTGCCTGGAGATATTACACTGAAGCTTTCTTT
d_gene: -; v_gene: TRBV5-1; abundance: few; j_gene: TRBJ1-2; CDR3aa: CASSPGGVTNYGYTF; CDR3nt: TGCGCCAGCAGTCCCGGGGGGGTTACTAACTATGGCTACACCTTC
d_gene: -; v_gene: TRBV7-8; abundance: -; j_gene: TRBJ1-5; CDR3aa: CASSPLPGTLGSNQPQHF; CDR3nt: TGTGCCAGCAGCCCCCTCCCCGGGACACTTGGGAGCAATCAGCCCCAGCATTTT
d_gene: -; v_gene: TRBV18; abundance: once; j_gene: TRBJ2-3; CDR3aa: CASSPLSRSFTDTQYF; CDR3nt: TGTGCCAGCTCACCACTTTCCAGGTCATTCACAGATACGCAGTATTTT
d_gene: -; v_gene: TRBV29-1; abundance: -; j_gene: TRBJ1-1; CDR3aa: CSVVVGQKKAFF; CDR3nt: TGCAGCGTTGTCGTCGGTCAGAAGAAAGCTTTCTTT
d_gene: -; v_gene: TRBV9; abundance: -; j_gene: TRBJ1-2; CDR3aa: CASSLDGTAYGYTF; CDR3nt: TGTGCCAGCAGCTTAGACGGGACGGCTTATGGCTACACCTTC
d_gene: -; v_gene: TRBV30; abundance: -; j_gene: TRBJ1-2; CDR3aa: CAWSLSEVGYTF; CDR3nt: TGTGCCTGGAGTTTATCCGAGGTGGGCTACACCTTC
d_gene: -; v_gene: TRBV2; abundance: -; j_gene: TRBJ1-1; CDR3aa: CASSALGGGDTEAFF; CDR3nt: TGTGCCAGCAGTGCCCTGGGAGGGGGGGACACTGAAGCTTTCTTT
d_gene: TRBD2; v_gene: TRBV9; abundance: -; j_gene: TRBJ2-5; CDR3aa: CASSPRLAGDVKQETQYF; CDR3nt: TGTGCCAGCAGCCCCCGACTAGCGGGAGACGTCAAACAAGAGACCCAGTACTTC
d_gene: TRBD1; v_gene: TRBV5-1; abundance: -; j_gene: TRBJ2-1; CDR3aa: CASKAGTGYNEQFF; CDR3nt: TGCGCCAGCAAAGCCGGGACAGGGTACAATGAGCAGTTCTTC
d_gene: -; v_gene: TRBV7-3; abundance: -; j_gene: TRBJ1-2; CDR3aa: CASSLQRDYGYTF; CDR3nt: TGTGCCAGCAGCTTACAGAGAGACTATGGCTACACCTTC
d_gene: TRBD1; v_gene: TRBV12-3/TRBV12-4; abundance: -; j_gene: TRBJ1-1; CDR3aa: CASRDRANSEAFF; CDR3nt: TGTGCCAGCAGGGACAGGGCAAATTCTGAAGCTTTCTTT
d_gene: -; v_gene: TRBV12-3/TRBV12-4; abundance: -; j_gene: TRBJ1-1; CDR3aa: CASSFRGTEAFF; CDR3nt: TGTGCCAGCAGTTTCCGGGGTACTGAAGCTTTCTTT
d_gene: TRBD1; v_gene: TRBV20-1; abundance: -; j_gene: TRBJ2-2; CDR3aa: CSASRTGGRTGELFF; CDR3nt: TGCAGTGCTAGTAGGACAGGGGGACGAACCGGGGAGCTGTTTTTT
d_gene: TRBD1; v_gene: TRBV23-1; abundance: -; j_gene: TRBJ1-2; CDR3aa: CASSQPGTGVHGYTF; CDR3nt: TGCGCCAGCAGTCAACCCGGGACAGGGGTCCATGGCTACACCTTC
d_gene: -; v_gene: TRBV7-9; abundance: -; j_gene: TRBJ1-2; CDR3aa: CASSLPPRTRQVDYGYTF; CDR3nt: TGTGCCAGCAGCTTACCTCCCAGAACTAGACAGGTTGACTATGGCTACACCTTC
d_gene: TRBD1; v_gene: TRBV7-3; abundance: few; j_gene: TRBJ1-5; CDR3aa: CASSFRGGEPYSNQPQHF; CDR3nt: TGTGCCAGCAGCTTTAGAGGGGGCGAGCCCTATAGCAATCAGCCCCAGCATTTT
d_gene: -; v_gene: TRBV5-1; abundance: -; j_gene: TRBJ2-5; CDR3aa: CASSLSGWGETQYF; CDR3nt: TGCGCCAGCAGCTTGAGCGGGTGGGGGGAGACCCAGTACTTC
d_gene: -; v_gene: TRBV19; abundance: -; j_gene: TRBJ1-1; CDR3aa: CASSIHIMNTEAFF; CDR3nt: TGTGCCAGTAGTATACACATAATGAACACTGAAGCTTTCTTT
d_gene: TRBD2; v_gene: TRBV5-1; abundance: -; j_gene: TRBJ2-2; CDR3aa: CASSLGGSGGTNTGELFF; CDR3nt: TGCGCCAGCAGCCTCGGGGGTAGCGGGGGGACGAACACCGGGGAGCTGTTTTTT
d_gene: -; v_gene: TRBV14; abundance: -; j_gene: TRBJ1-2; CDR3aa: CASSQEQGTYGYTF; CDR3nt: TGTGCCAGCAGCCAAGAGCAGGGGACCTATGGCTACACCTTC
d_gene: TRBD1; v_gene: TRBV5-1; abundance: few; j_gene: TRBJ2-1; CDR3aa: CASSSGTGSIDNEQFF; CDR3nt: TGCGCCAGCAGCTCCGGGACAGGGTCGATCGACAATGAGCAGTTCTTC